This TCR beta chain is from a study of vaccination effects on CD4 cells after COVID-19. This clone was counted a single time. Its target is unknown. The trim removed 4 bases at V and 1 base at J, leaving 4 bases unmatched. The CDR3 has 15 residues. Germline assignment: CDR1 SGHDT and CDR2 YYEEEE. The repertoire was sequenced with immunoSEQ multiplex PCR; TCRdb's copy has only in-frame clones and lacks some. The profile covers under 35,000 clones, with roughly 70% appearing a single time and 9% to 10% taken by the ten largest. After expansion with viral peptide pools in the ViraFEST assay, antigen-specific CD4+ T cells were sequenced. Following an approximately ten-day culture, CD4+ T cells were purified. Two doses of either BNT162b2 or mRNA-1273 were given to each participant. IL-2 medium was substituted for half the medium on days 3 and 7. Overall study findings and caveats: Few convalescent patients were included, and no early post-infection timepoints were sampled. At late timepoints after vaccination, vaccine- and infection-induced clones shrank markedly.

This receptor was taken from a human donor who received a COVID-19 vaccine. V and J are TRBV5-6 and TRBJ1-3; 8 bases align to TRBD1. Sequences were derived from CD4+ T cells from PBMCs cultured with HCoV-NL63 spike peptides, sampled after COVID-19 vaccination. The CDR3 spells CASSGDRISGNTIYF. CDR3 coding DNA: TGTGCCAGCAGCGGGGACAGGATTTCTGGAAACACCATATATTTT.